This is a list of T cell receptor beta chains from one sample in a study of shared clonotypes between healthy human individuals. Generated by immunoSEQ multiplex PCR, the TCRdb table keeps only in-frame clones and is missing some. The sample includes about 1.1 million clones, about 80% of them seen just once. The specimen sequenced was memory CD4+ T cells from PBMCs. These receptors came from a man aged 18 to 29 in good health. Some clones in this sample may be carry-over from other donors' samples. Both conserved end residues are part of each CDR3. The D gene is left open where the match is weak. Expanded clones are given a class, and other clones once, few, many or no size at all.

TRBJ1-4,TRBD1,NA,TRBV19,TGTGCCAGTAGTTTGACCGTCTGGCAGGGGGATGAAAAACTGTTTTTT,CASSLTVWQGDEKLFF
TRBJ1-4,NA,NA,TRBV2,TGTGCCAGCATATTGACAGGAAATAATGAAAAACTGTTTTTT,CASILTGNNEKLFF
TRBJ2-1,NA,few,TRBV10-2,TGCGCCAGCAGTGAGGGCAGGGGGGTTTACAATGAGCAGTTCTTC,CASSEGRGVYNEQFF
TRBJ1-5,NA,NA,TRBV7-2,TGTGCCAGCAGCTTTTCCATTTATCAGCCCCAGCATTTT,CASSFSIYQPQHF
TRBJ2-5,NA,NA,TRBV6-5,TGTGCCAGCAGTTACCCAGGCGGGGAGACCCAGTACTTC,CASSYPGGETQYF
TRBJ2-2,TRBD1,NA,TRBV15,TGTGCCACCAGCTCCCCTCGGACAGGGAACACCGGGGAGCTGTTTTTT,CATSSPRTGNTGELFF
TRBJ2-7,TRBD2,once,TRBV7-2,TGTGCCAGCAAGCCTAGCGGGAGTCAATACGAGCAGTACTTC,CASKPSGSQYEQYF
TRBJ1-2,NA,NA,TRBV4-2,TGTGCCAGCAGCCAAGATCAATTCGGGGGGCCTTATGGCTACACCTTC,CASSQDQFGGPYGYTF
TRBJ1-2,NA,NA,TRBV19,TGTGCCAGTAGACCCTCACAGGACCCCTATGGCTACACCTTC,CASRPSQDPYGYTF
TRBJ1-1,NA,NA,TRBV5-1,TGCGCCAGCAGCCGGGGGCAGGGTCGGTACACTGAAGCTTTCTTT,CASSRGQGRYTEAFF
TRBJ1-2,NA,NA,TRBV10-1,TGCGCCAGCCCCCTCCGAGGAATAAGGTTC,CASPLRGIRF
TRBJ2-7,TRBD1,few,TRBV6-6,TGTGCCAGCACCCCGACAGGGAAGTGGTACGAGCAGTACTTC,CASTPTGKWYEQYF
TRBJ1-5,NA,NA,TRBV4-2,TGTGCCAGCAGCCAAGATCGGATAACAAGGGAATGGAGCAATCAGCCCCAGCATTTT,CASSQDRITREWSNQPQHF
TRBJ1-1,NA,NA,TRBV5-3,TGTGCCAGAAGCTTGTGGGGGAACAGTTACATGAACACTGAAGCTTTCTTT,CARSLWGNSYMNTEAFF
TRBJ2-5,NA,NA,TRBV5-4,TGTGCCAGCAGCAAACAGGCCCCGTACCAAGAGACCCAGTACTTC,CASSKQAPYQETQYF
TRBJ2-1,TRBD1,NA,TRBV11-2,TGTGCCAGCAGATCGACAGGGATGTTTGAGCAGTTCTTC,CASRSTGMFEQFF
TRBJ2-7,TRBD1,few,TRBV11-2,TGTGCCAGCAGCCCGAACAGGGGTAGTCACGAGCAGTACTTC,CASSPNRGSHEQYF
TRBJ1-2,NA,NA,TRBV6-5,TGTGCCAGCAGTTCCGGACTCCCAAGGGGCTACACCTTC,CASSSGLPRGYTF
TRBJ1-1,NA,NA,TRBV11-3,TGTGCCAGCAGCCTTTCTTCAACGAACACTGAAGCTTTCTTT,CASSLSSTNTEAFF
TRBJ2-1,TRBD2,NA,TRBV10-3,TGTGCCATCAGCTCCACCAGTCTGACTAGCGGGAAATACAATGAGCAGTTCTTC,CAISSTSLTSGKYNEQFF
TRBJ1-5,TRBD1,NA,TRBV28,TGTGCCAGCAGTTTAATGGGACAGGGCCTCCAGCCCCAGCATTTT,CASSLMGQGLQPQHF
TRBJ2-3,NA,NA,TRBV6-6,TGTGCCAGCAGTTACTCCTGGGATACGCAGTATTTT,CASSYSWDTQYF
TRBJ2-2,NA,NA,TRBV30,TGTGCCTGCAGAGGACGTACGAACACCGGGGAGCTGTTTTTT,CACRGRTNTGELFF
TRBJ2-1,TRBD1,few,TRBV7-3,TGTGCCAGCAGCTCCGGGACAGGGTTTGAGCAGTTCTTC,CASSSGTGFEQFF